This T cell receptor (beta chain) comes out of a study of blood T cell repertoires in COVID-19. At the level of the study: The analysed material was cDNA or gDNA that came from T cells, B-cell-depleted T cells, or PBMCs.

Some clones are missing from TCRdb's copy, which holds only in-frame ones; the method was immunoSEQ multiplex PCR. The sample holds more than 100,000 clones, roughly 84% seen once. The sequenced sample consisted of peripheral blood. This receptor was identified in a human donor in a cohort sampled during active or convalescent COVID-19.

The CDR3 DNA reads as TGTGCCAGCAGTGAGGCACGGGTGGTCGTCTACGAGCAGTACTTC. This sequence encodes CASSEARVVVYEQYF. This rearrangement joins TRBV2 to TRBJ2-7; D remains ambiguous. Trimming took off 3 bases at V and 3 bases at J, with 15 bases between the two ends. CDR1 is SNHLY, CDR2 FYNNEI, per germline. The CDR3 totals 15 residues.